These 10 T cell receptor beta chains were all obtained from the same sample, sequenced in a study of shared clonotypes between healthy human individuals. Sequencing used immunoSEQ multiplex PCR; TCRdb keeps in-frame clones, though not all of them. Here the sample spans some 1,400,000 clones, roughly 96% being singletons. Specimen: naive CD4+ T cells sorted from blood. The subset: CD45RA+ positively selected. Receptors were obtained from a man younger than 45 in good health.

This clone was recorded once. This sequence joins TRBV5-1 and TRBJ2-3, with 10 bases that match TRBD2. The trim removed 7 bases at V and 4 bases at J, leaving 9 bases unmatched. CDR3 length: 15 amino acids. Germline V gene sequence: CDR1 SGHRS, CDR2 YFSETQ. The CDR3 nucleotides read TGCGCCAGCCGGAGATCGACTAGCGGGTCAGATACGCAGTATTTT. The encoded protein is CASRRSTSGSDTQYF.

The genes are TRBV25-1 and TRBJ2-5; no clear D gene. V was clipped by 4 bases and J by 5 bases, with 11 bases between them. The CDR3 contains 13 residues. Per the germline V gene, CDR1 is MGHDK and CDR2 is SYGVNS. CDR3 coding DNA: TGTGCCAGCAGTGTTTCCCACCTTGAGACCCAGTACTTC. It translates to CASSVSHLETQYF.

This clone was seen more than once but under ten times. The sample holds other DNA sequences that translate to the same CDR3. The chain carries TRBV5-1 and TRBJ2-2; D remains ambiguous. Germline V gene sequence: CDR1 SGHRS, CDR2 YFSETQ. V gave up 0 bases and J gave up 5 bases, with 8 bases separating them. The CDR3 sequence is 14 residues long. The CDR3: CASSLGDLTGELFF. The CDR3 coding sequence is TGCGCCAGCAGCTTGGGGGATCTAACCGGGGAGCTGTTTTTT.

The chain carries TRBV6-5 and TRBJ1-4; 7 bases agree with TRBD1. Germline V gene sequence: CDR1 MNHEY, CDR2 SVGAGI. Germline trimming cut 2 bases from V and 6 bases from J; bases unmatched to any gene: 6. The CDR3 is 15 residues long. The CDR3 coding sequence is TGTGCCAGCAGTTACGTGACAGGGAGAGATGAAAAACTGTTTTTT. It codes for CASSYVTGRDEKLFF.

CDR3: CSASLDVSYEQYF. CDR3 sequence (DNA): TGCAGCGCCAGTCTCGACGTCTCCTACGAGCAGTACTTC. The V gene is TRBV29-1, the J gene TRBJ2-7; D is unresolved. The V end was cut by 7 bases, the J end by 0 bases, with 13 bases between. The V gene's germline CDR1 is SQVTM and CDR2 ANQGSEA. CDR3 length: 13 amino acids.

This chain connects TRBV6-5 to TRBJ2-3, with 9 positions matching TRBD1. The CDR3 spans 14 residues. Germline-derived CDR1 and CDR2 are MNHEY and SVGAGI. V trimming: 4 bases; J trimming: 4 bases; junction bases outside the gene matches: 3. The CDR3 DNA sequence: TGTGCCAGCAGTTTCACAGGGGGCGCAGATACGCAGTATTTT. Its protein is CASSFTGGADTQYF.

The J gene is TRBJ1-1, the V gene TRBV9, with D unclear. With 0 bases removed from V and 0 bases from J, the gap between germline ends came to 9 bases. The CDR3 consists of 15 residues. From germline, CDR1 is SGDLS and CDR2 YYNGEE. The CDR3 loop is CASSVGPGMNTEAFF. In nucleotides, the CDR3 is TGTGCCAGCAGCGTAGGCCCGGGGATGAACACTGAAGCTTTCTTT. Combining the CDR3 with reference TRBV9 and TRBJ1-1 gives the whole variable domain DSGVTQTPKHLITATGQRVTLRCSPRSGDLSVYWYQQSLDQGLQFLIQYYNGEERAKGNILERFSAQQFPDLHSELNLSSLELGDSALYFCASSVGPGMNTEAFFGQGTRLTVV.

This clone was observed once. The identical CDR3 is also encoded by other nucleotide sequences in the sample. The chain carries TRBV18 and TRBJ2-1, with 7 bases lining up with TRBD2. CDR1 and CDR2 from the germline V gene are KGHSH and LQKENI. V trimming: 1 base; J trimming: 4 bases; junction bases outside the gene matches: 4. The CDR3 sequence is 15 residues long. CDR3 region: CASSPRGLDYNEQFF. CDR3 bases: TGTGCCAGCTCACCACGAGGACTAGATTACAATGAGCAGTTCTTC. The whole variable domain, remainder taken from reference TRBV18 and TRBJ2-1, is NAGVMQNPRHLVRRRGQEARLRCSPMKGHSHVYWYRQLPEEGLKFMVYLQKENIIDESGMPKERFSAEFPKEGPSILRIQQVVRGDSAAYFCASSPRGLDYNEQFFGPGTRLTVL.

The rearrangement links TRBV7-9 to TRBJ2-7, with D maybe TRBD1 (6 bases). Germline V gene data show CDR1 as SEHNR and CDR2 as FQNEAQ (reference sequence). The CDR3 contains 15 residues. The V end lost 5 bases, the J end lost 0 bases, and 14 bases lay between the germline ends. The CDR3 here is CASSPSRGSSYEQYF. The CDR3 DNA reads TGTGCCAGCAGCCCGTCAAGGGGGAGCTCCTACGAGCAGTACTTC.

This rearrangement joins TRBV5-1 to TRBJ2-5; D is possibly TRBD1 (6 bases). V was pared by 3 bases and J by 5 bases, with 11 bases between. The CDR3 contains 13 residues. CDR1 is SGHRS and CDR2 is YFSETQ in the germline V gene. The CDR3: CASSSTGKETQYF. The DNA of the CDR3 is TGCGCCAGCAGCTCCACAGGGAAGGAGACCCAGTACTTC. The variable domain in full, with the rest retrieved from reference TRBV5-1 and TRBJ2-5, is KAGVTQTPRYLIKTRGQQVTLSCSPISGHRSVSWYQQTPGQGLQFLFEYFSETQRNKGNFPGRFSGRQFSNSRSEMNVSTLELGDSALYLCASSSTGKETQYFGPGTRLLVL.